A selection of T cell receptor beta chains follows, all from one sample in a study of graft-versus-host responses after intestinal transplantation. Only in-frame clones appear in the TCRdb table, and some are missing; sequencing was by immunoSEQ multiplex PCR. The profile shows 120,000 or so clones, 93% of them singletons. These receptors' antigens are unknown. Source: unstimulated CD8+ T cells sorted from spleen or lymph node cells, taken before intestinal transplant. These receptor sequences come from a human donor who received an intestinal transplant. The CDR3 runs from the conserved cysteine through the conserved F or W. The order of the fields is V gene, D gene, clone size, J gene, CDR3 protein, CDR3 DNA. A D gene is named only where the DNA matches it firmly. Expanded clones get a size class; other rows say once, few or many, or leave the size out.

TRBV30	NA	NA	TRBJ2-7	CAWSVLGYEQYF	TGTGCCTGGAGTGTACTCGGGTACGAGCAGTACTTC
TRBV6-5	NA	NA	TRBJ1-4	CASSYTRGGEKLFF	TGTGCCAGCAGTTATACAAGGGGAGGGGAAAAACTGTTTTTT
TRBV28	NA	NA	TRBJ1-5	CASSHGANSNQPQHF	TGTGCCAGCAGTCACGGGGCAAACAGCAATCAGCCCCAGCATTTT
TRBV6-5	NA	NA	TRBJ1-5	CASTGAGQPQHF	TGTGCCAGCACGGGGGCCGGGCAGCCCCAGCATTTT
TRBV6-1	NA	NA	TRBJ1-5	CASSEGDTDQPQHF	TGTGCCAGCAGTGAGGGGGACACCGATCAGCCCCAGCATTTT
TRBV25-1	NA	NA	TRBJ1-1	CASSSLYRVEAFF	TGTGCCAGCAGTTCCCTCTACAGGGTTGAAGCTTTCTTT
TRBV25-1	TRBD2	NA	TRBJ2-4	CAGSPGGPSKNIQYF	TGTGCCGGCAGTCCGGGAGGGCCAAGCAAAAACATTCAGTACTTC
TRBV5-6	NA	NA	TRBJ2-3	CASRWGKTDTQYF	TGTGCCAGCAGATGGGGGAAAACAGATACGCAGTATTTT
TRBV15	TRBD1	NA	TRBJ2-7	CATSTTHAGQGGEQYF	TGTGCCACCAGCACAACCCATGCGGGACAGGGGGGCGAGCAGTACTTC
TRBV12-5	NA	NA	TRBJ1-2	CASGLVRGATYGYTF	TGTGCTAGTGGTTTGGTAAGGGGGGCGACCTATGGCTACACCTTC
TRBV5-4	NA	NA	TRBJ2-7	CASSTTGPPYEQYF	TGTGCCAGCAGTACGACGGGCCCACCCTACGAGCAGTACTTC
TRBV7-6	TRBD2	NA	TRBJ2-1	CASSRRPGLAGNRSYNEQFF	TGTGCCAGCAGCCGTCGCCCGGGACTAGCGGGAAACCGCTCCTACAATGAGCAGTTCTTC
TRBV6-5	NA	NA	TRBJ2-7	CASSDRDTSYEQYF	TGTGCCAGCAGTGATAGGGACACGTCCTACGAGCAGTACTTC
TRBV9	TRBD1	NA	TRBJ1-1	CASSGGQGENTEAFF	TGTGCCAGCAGCGGGGGACAGGGGGAGAACACTGAAGCTTTCTTT
TRBV19	NA	NA	TRBJ1-3	CASMDRTIWPGNTIYF	TGTGCCAGTATGGACAGAACTATTTGGCCTGGAAACACCATATATTTT
TRBV10-3	NA	NA	TRBJ2-7	CAISPPGASYEQYF	TGTGCCATCAGTCCCCCGGGAGCAAGCTACGAGCAGTACTTC
TRBV4-1	TRBD2	NA	TRBJ2-7	CASSQERLAVSYEQYF	TGCGCCAGCAGCCAAGAACGACTAGCGGTTTCCTACGAGCAGTACTTC
TRBV6-6	NA	NA	TRBJ2-7	CASGGSYEQYF	TGTGCCAGCGGCGGCTCCTACGAGCAGTACTTC
TRBV2	NA	NA	TRBJ2-3	CASRRLTDTQYF	TGTGCCAGCAGAAGGCTCACAGATACGCAGTATTTT
TRBV9	NA	NA	TRBJ2-3	CASSVGGTTDTQYF	TGTGCCAGCAGCGTAGGTGGCACCACAGATACGCAGTATTTT
TRBV5-5	NA	NA	TRBJ2-7	CASSIDTRYEQYF	TGTGCCAGCAGCATTGACACGCGCTACGAGCAGTACTTC
TRBV6-5	TRBD1	NA	TRBJ2-1	CASNPTGIYNEQFF	TGTGCCAGCAATCCGACAGGGATATACAATGAGCAGTTCTTC
TRBV2	NA	NA	TRBJ2-7	CASSGARGYEQYF	TGTGCCAGCAGTGGAGCTCGGGGGTACGAGCAGTACTTC
TRBV19	NA	NA	TRBJ2-7	CASSMDSFSYEQYF	TGTGCCAGTAGTATGGACAGCTTCTCCTACGAGCAGTACTTC
TRBV7-9	TRBD2	NA	TRBJ2-2	CASSSSGSLAGGGTGELFF	TGTGCCAGCAGCTCGAGTGGGTCCCTAGCGGGAGGAGGTACCGGGGAGCTGTTTTTT
TRBV5-1	NA	NA	TRBJ2-1	CASSLVYNEQFF	TGCGCCAGCAGCCTCGTCTACAATGAGCAGTTCTTC
TRBV13	TRBD1	NA	TRBJ2-4	CASSLRDSHIQYF	TGTGCCAGCAGCCTCCGGGACAGTCACATTCAGTACTTC
TRBV30	NA	few	TRBJ2-1	CPCASIGFEQFF	TGCCCGTGCGCCTCAATAGGCTTTGAGCAGTTCTTC
TRBV2	NA	NA	TRBJ1-5	CASTQGGYSNQPQHF	TGTGCCAGCACGCAGGGCGGATATAGCAATCAGCCCCAGCATTTT
TRBV2	TRBD1	once	TRBJ2-1	CASSEGQGADNEQFF	TGTGCCAGCAGTGAAGGTCAGGGGGCCGACAATGAGCAGTTCTTC
TRBV18	NA	NA	TRBJ2-6	CASSHRRQGANVLTF	TGTGCCAGCTCACACAGGAGACAGGGGGCCAACGTCCTGACTTTC
TRBV2	NA	NA	TRBJ1-3	CASTPFSAGGNTIYF	TGTGCCAGCACCCCTTTCTCGGCCGGAGGAAACACCATATATTTT
TRBV27	TRBD2	NA	TRBJ2-3	CASSLMAGATDTQYF	TGTGCCAGCAGTTTAATGGCGGGAGCGACAGATACGCAGTATTTT
TRBV5-1	NA	once	TRBJ2-2	CASSLGGTGELFF	TGCGCCAGCAGCTTGGGTGGCACCGGGGAGCTGTTTTTT
TRBV9	TRBD2	NA	TRBJ2-7	CASSVSGSPNEQYF	TGTGCCAGCAGCGTTAGCGGGTCCCCAAACGAGCAGTACTTC
TRBV30	TRBD1	NA	TRBJ1-5	CAWGDRYSNQPQHF	TGTGCCTGGGGGGACAGGTATAGCAATCAGCCCCAGCATTTT
TRBV28	TRBD2	NA	TRBJ2-1	CASRRTSGSYNEQFF	TGTGCCAGCAGGCGGACTAGCGGGTCCTACAATGAGCAGTTCTTC
TRBV5-6	TRBD1	NA	TRBJ2-5	CASSIPQGVQETQYF	TGTGCCAGCAGCATACCGCAGGGGGTACAAGAGACCCAGTACTTC
TRBV27	TRBD2	NA	TRBJ2-1	CASRDTGTRQYNEQFF	TGTGCCAGCAGAGATACCGGGACTAGACAGTACAATGAGCAGTTCTTC
TRBV11-2	NA	NA	TRBJ1-2	CASSLDPPSGNGGYTF	TGTGCCAGCAGCTTAGACCCCCCCTCTGGGAACGGTGGCTACACCTTC
TRBV7-2	NA	NA	TRBJ1-2	CASSLLSPYTF	TGTGCCAGCAGCTTACTGTCTCCCTACACCTTC
TRBV29-1	NA	NA	TRBJ2-7	CSVETPHRYEQYF	TGCAGCGTTGAAACACCACACCGATACGAGCAGTACTTC
TRBV11-1	NA	NA	TRBJ2-1	CASSQAVTYNEQFF	TGTGCCAGCAGCCAAGCGGTCACCTACAATGAGCAGTTCTTC
TRBV6-5	NA	NA	TRBJ1-4	CASTLSGGRGEKLFF	TGTGCCAGCACCTTGAGTGGGGGGCGCGGGGAAAAACTGTTTTTT
TRBV19	TRBD1	NA	TRBJ2-1	CASSISGQYNEQFF	TGTGCCAGTAGTATATCGGGACAGTACAATGAGCAGTTCTTC
TRBV9	TRBD2	once	TRBJ2-3	CASSVRSGSFTDTQYF	TGTGCCAGCAGCGTACGTAGCGGGAGCTTCACAGATACGCAGTATTTT
TRBV27	NA	NA	TRBJ2-7	CASSVGGGEQYF	TGTGCCAGCAGTGTGGGGGGTGGGGAGCAGTACTTC
TRBV19	NA	NA	TRBJ2-1	CASSIRLGNNEQFF	TGTGCCAGTAGTATTAGGCTAGGTAACAATGAGCAGTTCTTC
TRBV19	NA	NA	TRBJ1-1	CASSWTNTEAFF	TGTGCCAGTAGTTGGACGAACACTGAAGCTTTCTTT
TRBV4-2	NA	NA	TRBJ1-1	CASSSQGPTEAFF	TGTGCCAGCAGCTCGCAGGGGCCCACTGAAGCTTTCTTT
TRBV9	NA	NA	TRBJ2-2	CASSVVSDDTGELFF	TGTGCCAGCAGCGTAGTTTCTGATGACACCGGGGAGCTGTTTTTT